This entry is about one T cell receptor beta chain. What it binds is unknown. Target depth was 1 in 200,000 to 1 in 1 million T cells, about 10x per clonotype. Sequencing was performed with immunoSEQ multiplex PCR; in TCRdb, only in-frame clones are kept and a portion is missing. The sample contains some 92,000 clones, 70% to 80% of which appear only once. These data come from a study of cytotoxic CD8 clonotypes in ibrutinib-treated CLL. Looking at the study overall: Results showed roughly 25 partial and 2 complete responses; following median around 68 months, 14 remained remitted, about 12 advanced.

Study-wide results and limits: Having risen at ibrutinib response, clonality had fallen back toward baseline by progression. Baseline clonality exceeded age-matched healthy donors and tracked circulating CD8+ T-cell counts.

The receptor comes from a human donor with chronic lymphocytic leukemia. Material: PBMCs, obtained after 24 months of ibrutinib treatment.

The DNA of the CDR3 is TGTGCCAGCAGTTCCCCCGAGGTGAGGGCTGAGGATCAGCCCCAGCATTTT. Translating gives CASSSPEVRAEDQPQHF. The chain carries TRBV28 and TRBJ1-5; D unclear. The germline V and J ends were trimmed by 4 bases and 5 bases, with 21 bases remaining between them. The CDR3 runs to 17 residues. The germline CDR1 and CDR2 sequences are MDHEN and SYDVKM.